This T cell receptor (beta chain) was observed in a study of naive and memory T cell subsets (dated by TCRdb to the late 2010s). As for the study more broadly: Sorted naive and memory T cell subsets from peripheral blood were analyzed in the study using a UMI-based, open-source pipeline for TCR alpha and beta sequencing. The functional CMV T cell responses agreed completely with IgG serology results. RNA was DNase-treated and reverse transcribed with TCR constant-region primers, mostly using SuperScript III.

Taken from cysteine to phenylalanine, the CDR3 has 16 residues. Solely the CDR3 DNA is kept, with 48 bases framed from the first base. V and J are trimmed by 4 bases and 5 bases, and the gene matches miss 7 bases of the junction. CDR1 and CDR2 (SGHVS, FQNEAQ) derive from the germline V gene. This clonotype was seen at least ten times. No cognate antigen has been identified for it. No base qualities exist here, and no much larger clone lies one base off it. From the second PCR step on, the TCR alpha and beta chain libraries were amplified in separate reactions. Donor CMV status was determined by IFNgamma production from CD4+ T cells after overnight stimulation of fresh PBMCs with CMV viral lysate. CD4 T cells were positively selected with Miltenyi beads, followed by positive selection of CD8 T cells from the CD4-negative fraction. Cells were stained for CD3, CD4, CD8, CD45RA, CD27 and a live/dead dye and were sorted on a BD Aria II into four subsets based on CD45RA and CD27. Blood was obtained from three healthy volunteers, and the blood from each volunteer was fractionated into CD4 and CD8 T cells and subsequently into four differentiation subsets. Approximately 120 ml of peripheral blood was taken from each donor, and PBMC were separated by density-gradient centrifugation on Ficoll-Paque PLUS. After sorting, cells were lysed in RLT buffer, RNA was extracted using a Qiagen RNeasy kit, and the extracted RNA was stored at -80 degrees C.

Beyond this particular receptor, the publication reports: After error correction, only a single occurrence was seen for over 95% of naive TCR sequences, so much steeper abundance distributions were produced than in memory subsets. A clonotype was defined as a single alpha or beta chain sequence rather than as a paired alpha/beta receptor. RNA-based TCR counts may be influenced by expression changes linked to T cell activation and differentiation. A few larger clonotypes were found in naive repertoires, especially CD8, and these larger clonotypes were possibly memory cells re-expressing CD45RA. TCR abundance followed a power law whose exponent differed between naive and memory subsets but was consistent across the three individuals. The repertoire findings for the naive and memory subsets could not be validated, as no ground truth was available. In both CD4 and CD8 cells, a rise in Gini index and a fall in Shannon and inverse Simpson diversity were observed from naive through CM, EM and EMRA.

Libraries were prepared through UMI-ligation and nested PCR. The beta constant-region primer consisted of an equimolar mixture of two oligonucleotides that together covered TRBC1 and TRBC2. The ligated cDNA went through four rounds of PCR with nested alpha and beta constant-region primers together with the SP2 primer. A single-stranded oligonucleotide bearing the SP2 primer plus a 12-nucleotide UMI was ligated onto the 3' end of the cDNA by T4 RNA ligase 1. The ligation reaction was kept at 16 degrees C for roughly 18-25 hours. PCR2 was typically performed as a SYBR Green qPCR and was stopped at a predetermined threshold so that over-amplification was prevented. Agencourt AMPure XP magnetic beads were used for all purifications after the first. Library quantification was done by Qubit, followed by a TapeStation check on which the main peak was expected at around 650 bp. Pooled libraries were sequenced on an Illumina MiSeq with v2 2x251 paired-end kits, typically giving about 0.95-2.2 million reads per sample. Each sample library was pooled at 4 nM, and about 5-7.5% PhiX was included to improve cluster recognition. From the authors' description of their analysis: FASTQ reads processed by Demultiplexor were assigned V and J genes by Decombinator through tag matching that tolerated a single base-pair mismatch. By using UMIs, Collapsinator corrected both sequencing errors and the frequency errors caused by PCR heterogeneity. CDR3Translator translated TCRs and extracted CDR3s from the conserved cysteine to the FGXG phenylalanine, flagging non-productive sequences. Gini, Shannon entropy and inverse Simpson indices were computed after subsampling the repertoires to the same number of UMI-defined TCRs. Power-law fits to clonotype abundance distributions were performed by maximum likelihood within the linear range. When run on a single naive CD8 sample, MIGEC and the pipeline yielded similar UMI counts, similar unique TCR numbers and similar clonal distributions. One analysis removed from the naive repertoire any naive TCRs that were also found in any memory subset from the same donor. A set of some 7,000 CMV-associated CDR3 sequences, compiled from VDJdb and a published dataset, was used to search the repertoires. TCRdb redid the processing of the public reads, applying fastp at Q25 and MiXCR, and retained in-frame beta chains. Here each entry gathers all rows of one CDR3 protein and keeps the most common genes and DNA. It is TCRdb's table, rather than the study itself, that gives the V and J calls and clone size. The sample profile shows under 150,000 distinct CDR3 sequences; approximately 21% of them were found once. The ten largest clones represent roughly 0.6% of the sample.

This clonotype originated in a human donor in good health. Sequenced sample: naive CD8+ T cells from blood. Sample cell subset or site, as interpreted from the label and publication: naive T cells, CD45RA high CD27+. Rearrangement joined TRBV7-8 to TRBJ2-3; TRBD2 fits 12 bases in the junction. The CDR3 region has the sequence CASSSLAGGPEDTQYF. The bases are TGTGCCAGCAGCTCGCTAGCGGGAGGGCCAGAAGATACGCAGTATTTT.